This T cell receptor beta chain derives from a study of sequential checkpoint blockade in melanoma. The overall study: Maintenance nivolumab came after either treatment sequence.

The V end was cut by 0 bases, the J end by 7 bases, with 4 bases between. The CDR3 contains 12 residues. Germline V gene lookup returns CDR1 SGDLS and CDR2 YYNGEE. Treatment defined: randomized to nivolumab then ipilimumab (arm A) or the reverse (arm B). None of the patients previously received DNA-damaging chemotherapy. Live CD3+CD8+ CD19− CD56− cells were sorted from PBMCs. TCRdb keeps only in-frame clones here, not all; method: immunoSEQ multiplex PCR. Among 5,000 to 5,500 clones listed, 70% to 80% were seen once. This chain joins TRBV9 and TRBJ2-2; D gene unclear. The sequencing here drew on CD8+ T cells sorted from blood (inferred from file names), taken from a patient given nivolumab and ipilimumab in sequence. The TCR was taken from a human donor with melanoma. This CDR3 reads CASSVVYGELFF. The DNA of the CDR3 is TGTGCCAGCAGCGTAGTTTACGGGGAGCTGTTTTTT.